This T cell receptor (beta chain) was obtained from a study of post-analysis software for immune sequencing data. General study results and limits: Roughly five TRBV segments appeared more often in patients than in controls, and TRBV5-6, TRBV5-1 and TRBV20-1 were among these.

Every TCR beta cDNA library bore unique molecular identifiers. A single record per CDR3 protein comes from TCRdb applying MiXCR to the PCR reads. Here the sample spans roughly 700,000 distinct CDR3 sequences, 25% to 30% being singletons. The sample holds a few counts of this clonotype. Its matching antigen is unknown. Germline V gives CDR1 LGHNT, CDR2 FRNRAP. Trimming took 5 bases from V and 6 from J, leaving 11 bases between them. This CDR3 contains 12 residues. This rearrangement joins TRBV12-5 to TRBJ2-7; D is possibly TRBD1 (6 bases). Input material: blood. The receptor was isolated from a girl under 18 with multiple sclerosis. The DNA for the CDR3 is TGTGCTAGTGGTCAGGGGTTCGGCGAGCAGTACTTC. This sequence encodes CASGQGFGEQYF.